This TCR beta chain was obtained from a study of identifying expanded T cells in peripheral blood. Study outcomes and limitations: Clone count variance between approximately two-week samples rose with total template count.

Comments on this clone: Its cognate antigen is unknown.

Collection occurred without any documented infections or immune events in donors. Produced via immunoSEQ multiplex PCR; TCRdb's table is partial and in-frame only. Of 95,000 or so clones detected, around 88% appear once; the ten largest clones hold around 5.6%. Trimming removed 3 bases from V and 2 bases from J, with 10 bases in between. Germline CDR1 is MGHDK and CDR2 is SYGVNS. This CDR3 contains 14 residues. What was sequenced was blood. This chain uses TRBV25-1 with TRBJ1-1; D remains unclear. This TCR came from a person aged 18 to 70 in good health. DNA for the CDR3: TGTGCCAGCAGTGATACTAAGAGTAACACTGAAGCTTTCTTT. Translation: CASSDTKSNTEAFF. The complete variable domain, with remaining parts taken from reference TRBV25-1 and TRBJ1-1, reads EADIYQTPRYLVIGTGKKITLECSQTMGHDKMYWYQQDPGMELHLIHYSYGVNSTEKGDLSSESTVSRIRTEHFPLTLESARPSHTSQYLCASSDTKSNTEAFFGQGTRLTVV.